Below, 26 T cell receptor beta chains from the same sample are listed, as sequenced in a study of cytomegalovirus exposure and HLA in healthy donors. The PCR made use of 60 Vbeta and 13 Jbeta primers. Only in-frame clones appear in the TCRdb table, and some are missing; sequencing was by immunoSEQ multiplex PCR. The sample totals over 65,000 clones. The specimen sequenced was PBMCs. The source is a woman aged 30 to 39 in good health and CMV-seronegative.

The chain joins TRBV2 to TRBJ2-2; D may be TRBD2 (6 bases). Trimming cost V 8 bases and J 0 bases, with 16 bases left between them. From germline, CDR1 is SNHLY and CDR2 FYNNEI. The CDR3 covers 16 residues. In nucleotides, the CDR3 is TGTGCCAGCGGTTTTGGGAGCGGGTCGAACACCGGGGAGCTGTTTTTT. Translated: CASGFGSGSNTGELFF.

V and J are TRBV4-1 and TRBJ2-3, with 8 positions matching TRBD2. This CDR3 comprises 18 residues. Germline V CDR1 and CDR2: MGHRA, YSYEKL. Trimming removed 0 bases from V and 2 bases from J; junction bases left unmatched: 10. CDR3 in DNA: TGCGCCAGCAGCCAAGAAAGGGGTGCGGGACTAGTCACAGATACGCAGTATTTT. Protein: CASSQERGAGLVTDTQYF.

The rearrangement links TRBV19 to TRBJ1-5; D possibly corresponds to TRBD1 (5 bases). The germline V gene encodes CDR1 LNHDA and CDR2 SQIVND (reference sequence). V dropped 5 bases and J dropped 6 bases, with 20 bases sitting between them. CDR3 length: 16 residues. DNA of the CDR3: TGTGCCAGTAGTGCGGCGGGGGGAATACAGTCTCAGCCCCAGCATTTT. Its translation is CASSAAGGIQSQPQHF.

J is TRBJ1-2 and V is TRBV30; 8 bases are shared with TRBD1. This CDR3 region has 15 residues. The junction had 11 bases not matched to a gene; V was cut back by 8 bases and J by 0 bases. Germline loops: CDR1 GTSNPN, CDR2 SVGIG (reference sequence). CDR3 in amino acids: CAGLDRDRPNYGYTF. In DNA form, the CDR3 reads TGTGCCGGACTTGACCGGGACAGGCCTAACTATGGCTACACCTTC.

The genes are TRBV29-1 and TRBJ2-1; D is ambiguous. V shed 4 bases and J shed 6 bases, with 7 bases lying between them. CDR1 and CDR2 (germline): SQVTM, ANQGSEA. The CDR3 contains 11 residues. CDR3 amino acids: CSVVRSNEQFF. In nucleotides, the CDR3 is TGCAGCGTTGTTAGAAGCAATGAGCAGTTCTTC.

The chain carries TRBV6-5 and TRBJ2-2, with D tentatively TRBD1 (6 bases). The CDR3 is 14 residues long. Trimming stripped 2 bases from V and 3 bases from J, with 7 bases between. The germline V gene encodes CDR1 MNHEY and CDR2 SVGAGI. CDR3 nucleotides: TGTGCCAGCAGTTACGGGACACACACCGGGGAGCTGTTTTTT. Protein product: CASSYGTHTGELFF.

In nucleotides, the CDR3 is TGTGCCAGCAGTTACTCCCAACAATATGAAAAACTGTTTTTT. Amino acid sequence: CASSYSQQYEKLFF. The chain uses TRBV6-6 and TRBJ1-4; D remains ambiguous. V was shortened by 0 bases and J by 6 bases, with 8 bases between the two germline ends. The CDR3 has 14 residues. Germline assignment: CDR1 MNHNY and CDR2 SVGAGI (reference sequence).

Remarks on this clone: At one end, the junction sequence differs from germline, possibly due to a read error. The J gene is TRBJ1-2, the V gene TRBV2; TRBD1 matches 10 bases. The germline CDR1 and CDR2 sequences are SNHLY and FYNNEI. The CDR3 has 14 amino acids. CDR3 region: CASSEDRGRRGYTF. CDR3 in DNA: TGTGCCAGCAGCGAAGACAGGGGGCGGCGGGGCTACACCTTC.

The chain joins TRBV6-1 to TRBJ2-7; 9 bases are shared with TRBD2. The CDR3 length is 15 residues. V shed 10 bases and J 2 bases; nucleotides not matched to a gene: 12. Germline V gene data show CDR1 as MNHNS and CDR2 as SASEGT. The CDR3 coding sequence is TGTGCCACCACGACCGGGGCTAGCGGGGCCTACGAGCAGTACTTC. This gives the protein CATTTGASGAYEQYF.

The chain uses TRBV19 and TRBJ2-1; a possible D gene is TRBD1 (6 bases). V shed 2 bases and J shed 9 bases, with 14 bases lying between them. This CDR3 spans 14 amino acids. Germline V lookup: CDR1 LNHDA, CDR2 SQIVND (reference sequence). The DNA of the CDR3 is TGTGCCAGTAGTATACGCAGGGGAGTCAGTGAGCAGTTCTTC. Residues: CASSIRRGVSEQFF.

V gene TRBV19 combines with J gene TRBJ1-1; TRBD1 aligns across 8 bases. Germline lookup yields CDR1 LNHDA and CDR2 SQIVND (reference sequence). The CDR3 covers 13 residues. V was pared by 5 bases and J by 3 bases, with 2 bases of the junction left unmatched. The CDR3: CASSAGGYTEAFF. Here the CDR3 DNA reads TGTGCCAGTAGTGCAGGGGGCTACACTGAAGCTTTCTTT.

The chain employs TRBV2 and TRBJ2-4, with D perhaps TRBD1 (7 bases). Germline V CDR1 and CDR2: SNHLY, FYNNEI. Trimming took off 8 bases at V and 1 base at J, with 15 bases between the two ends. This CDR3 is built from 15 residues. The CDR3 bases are TGTGCCAGCCGACAGGGTGGGGGGGCCAAAAACATTCAGTACTTC. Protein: CASRQGGGAKNIQYF.

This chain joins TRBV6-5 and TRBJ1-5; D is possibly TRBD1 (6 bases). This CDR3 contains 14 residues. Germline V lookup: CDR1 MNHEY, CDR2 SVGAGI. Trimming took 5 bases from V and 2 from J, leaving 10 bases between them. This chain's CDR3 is CASSTGRGNQPQHF. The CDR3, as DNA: TGTGCCAGCAGTACAGGGAGAGGCAATCAGCCCCAGCATTTT.

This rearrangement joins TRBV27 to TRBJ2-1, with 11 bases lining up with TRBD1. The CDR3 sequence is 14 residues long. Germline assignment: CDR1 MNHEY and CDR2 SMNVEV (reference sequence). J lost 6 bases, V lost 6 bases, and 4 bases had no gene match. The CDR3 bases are TGTGCCAGCAGGGGACAGGGGGAAGGCAATGAGCAGTTCTTC. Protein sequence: CASRGQGEGNEQFF.

In DNA form, the CDR3 reads TGTGCCAGCACCTTGACAGGGGCGCAGTTCTTC. Residues: CASTLTGAQFF. J is TRBJ2-1 and V is TRBV6-1, with 8 positions matching TRBD1. There are 11 residues in the CDR3. The V segment lost 7 bases and the J segment 12 bases; nucleotides outside the gene matches: 5. Germline values: CDR1 MNHNS, CDR2 SASEGT.

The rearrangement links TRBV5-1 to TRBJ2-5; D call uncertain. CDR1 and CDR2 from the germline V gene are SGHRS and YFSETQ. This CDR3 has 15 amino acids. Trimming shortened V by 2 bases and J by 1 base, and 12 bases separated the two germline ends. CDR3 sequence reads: CASSFSHLIQETQYF. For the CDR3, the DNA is TGCGCCAGCAGCTTTTCACACCTCATCCAAGAGACCCAGTACTTC.

CDR3 in amino acids: CATSSGGLGTDTQYF. The DNA for the CDR3 is TGTGCCACCAGCTCAGGGGGGCTAGGGACAGATACGCAGTATTTT. The chain carries TRBV15 and TRBJ2-3, with TRBD1 as a possible D gene (7 bases). The V end was cut by 5 bases, the J end by 3 bases, with 15 bases between. Germline CDR1 is LNHNV and CDR2 is YYDKDF (reference sequence). CDR3 length: 15 residues.

The CDR3 loop is CASRLSAGGGNEQFF. The CDR3 DNA follows: TGTGCCAGTAGGTTGAGTGCAGGGGGCGGGAATGAGCAGTTCTTC. The rearrangement links TRBV19 to TRBJ2-1, with 8 bases matching TRBD1. Germline loops: CDR1 LNHDA, CDR2 SQIVND (reference sequence). The CDR3 is 15 amino acids. The V and J ends lost 6 bases and 7 bases, in that order; junction bases with no gene match: 11.

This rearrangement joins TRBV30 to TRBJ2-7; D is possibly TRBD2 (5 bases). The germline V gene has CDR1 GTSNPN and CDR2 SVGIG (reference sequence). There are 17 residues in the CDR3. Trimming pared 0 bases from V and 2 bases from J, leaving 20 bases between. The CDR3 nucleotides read TGTGCCTGGAGTGTACGAAGGGTTACGGGAAGCGCCTACGAGCAGTACTTC. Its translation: CAWSVRRVTGSAYEQYF.

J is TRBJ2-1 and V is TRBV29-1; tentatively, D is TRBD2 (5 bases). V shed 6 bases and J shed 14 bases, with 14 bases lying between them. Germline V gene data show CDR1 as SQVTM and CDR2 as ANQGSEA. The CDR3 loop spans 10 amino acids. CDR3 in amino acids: CSVAGITEFF. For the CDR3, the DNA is TGCAGCGTCGCCGGGATTACAGAGTTCTTC.

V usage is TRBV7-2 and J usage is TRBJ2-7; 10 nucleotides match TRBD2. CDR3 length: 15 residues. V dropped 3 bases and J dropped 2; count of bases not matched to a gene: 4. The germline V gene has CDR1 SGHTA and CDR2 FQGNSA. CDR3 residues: CASSLQAGGAYEQYF. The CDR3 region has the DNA TGTGCCAGCAGCTTGCAAGCGGGAGGGGCCTACGAGCAGTACTTC.

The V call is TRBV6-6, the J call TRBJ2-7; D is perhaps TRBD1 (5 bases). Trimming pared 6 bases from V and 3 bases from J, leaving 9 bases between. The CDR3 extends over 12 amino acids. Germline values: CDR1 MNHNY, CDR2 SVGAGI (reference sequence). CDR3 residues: CASSFTGYEQYF. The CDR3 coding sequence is TGTGCCAGCAGCTTCACAGGCTACGAGCAGTACTTC.

This CDR3 reads CASSLELAGSTDTQYF. DNA of the CDR3: TGCGCCAGCAGCTTGGAGCTAGCGGGCAGCACAGATACGCAGTATTTT. The V and J genes are TRBV5-1 and TRBJ2-3; 8 nucleotides match TRBD2. CDR3 length equals 16 residues. Germline trimming cut 0 bases from V and 0 bases from J; bases unmatched to any gene: 3. The germline V gene has CDR1 SGHRS and CDR2 YFSETQ.

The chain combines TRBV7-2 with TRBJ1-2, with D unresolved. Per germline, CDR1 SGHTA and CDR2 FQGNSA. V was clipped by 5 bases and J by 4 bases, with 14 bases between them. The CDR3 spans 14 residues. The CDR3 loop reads CASSPESLPYGYTF. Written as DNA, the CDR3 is TGTGCCAGCAGCCCCGAAAGCCTTCCCTATGGCTACACCTTC.

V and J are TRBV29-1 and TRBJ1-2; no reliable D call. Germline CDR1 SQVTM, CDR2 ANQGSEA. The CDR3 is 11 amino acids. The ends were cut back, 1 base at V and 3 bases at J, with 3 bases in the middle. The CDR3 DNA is TGCAGCGTTGAAGGGCACTATGGCTACACCTTC. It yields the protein CSVEGHYGYTF.

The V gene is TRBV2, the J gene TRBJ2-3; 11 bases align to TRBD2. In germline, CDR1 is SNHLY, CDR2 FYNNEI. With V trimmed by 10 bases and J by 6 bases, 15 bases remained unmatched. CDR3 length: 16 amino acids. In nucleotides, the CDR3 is TGTGCCACCTGTAAATCATTAGCGGGGGGGCCTGATACGCAGTATTTT. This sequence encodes CATCKSLAGGPDTQYF.